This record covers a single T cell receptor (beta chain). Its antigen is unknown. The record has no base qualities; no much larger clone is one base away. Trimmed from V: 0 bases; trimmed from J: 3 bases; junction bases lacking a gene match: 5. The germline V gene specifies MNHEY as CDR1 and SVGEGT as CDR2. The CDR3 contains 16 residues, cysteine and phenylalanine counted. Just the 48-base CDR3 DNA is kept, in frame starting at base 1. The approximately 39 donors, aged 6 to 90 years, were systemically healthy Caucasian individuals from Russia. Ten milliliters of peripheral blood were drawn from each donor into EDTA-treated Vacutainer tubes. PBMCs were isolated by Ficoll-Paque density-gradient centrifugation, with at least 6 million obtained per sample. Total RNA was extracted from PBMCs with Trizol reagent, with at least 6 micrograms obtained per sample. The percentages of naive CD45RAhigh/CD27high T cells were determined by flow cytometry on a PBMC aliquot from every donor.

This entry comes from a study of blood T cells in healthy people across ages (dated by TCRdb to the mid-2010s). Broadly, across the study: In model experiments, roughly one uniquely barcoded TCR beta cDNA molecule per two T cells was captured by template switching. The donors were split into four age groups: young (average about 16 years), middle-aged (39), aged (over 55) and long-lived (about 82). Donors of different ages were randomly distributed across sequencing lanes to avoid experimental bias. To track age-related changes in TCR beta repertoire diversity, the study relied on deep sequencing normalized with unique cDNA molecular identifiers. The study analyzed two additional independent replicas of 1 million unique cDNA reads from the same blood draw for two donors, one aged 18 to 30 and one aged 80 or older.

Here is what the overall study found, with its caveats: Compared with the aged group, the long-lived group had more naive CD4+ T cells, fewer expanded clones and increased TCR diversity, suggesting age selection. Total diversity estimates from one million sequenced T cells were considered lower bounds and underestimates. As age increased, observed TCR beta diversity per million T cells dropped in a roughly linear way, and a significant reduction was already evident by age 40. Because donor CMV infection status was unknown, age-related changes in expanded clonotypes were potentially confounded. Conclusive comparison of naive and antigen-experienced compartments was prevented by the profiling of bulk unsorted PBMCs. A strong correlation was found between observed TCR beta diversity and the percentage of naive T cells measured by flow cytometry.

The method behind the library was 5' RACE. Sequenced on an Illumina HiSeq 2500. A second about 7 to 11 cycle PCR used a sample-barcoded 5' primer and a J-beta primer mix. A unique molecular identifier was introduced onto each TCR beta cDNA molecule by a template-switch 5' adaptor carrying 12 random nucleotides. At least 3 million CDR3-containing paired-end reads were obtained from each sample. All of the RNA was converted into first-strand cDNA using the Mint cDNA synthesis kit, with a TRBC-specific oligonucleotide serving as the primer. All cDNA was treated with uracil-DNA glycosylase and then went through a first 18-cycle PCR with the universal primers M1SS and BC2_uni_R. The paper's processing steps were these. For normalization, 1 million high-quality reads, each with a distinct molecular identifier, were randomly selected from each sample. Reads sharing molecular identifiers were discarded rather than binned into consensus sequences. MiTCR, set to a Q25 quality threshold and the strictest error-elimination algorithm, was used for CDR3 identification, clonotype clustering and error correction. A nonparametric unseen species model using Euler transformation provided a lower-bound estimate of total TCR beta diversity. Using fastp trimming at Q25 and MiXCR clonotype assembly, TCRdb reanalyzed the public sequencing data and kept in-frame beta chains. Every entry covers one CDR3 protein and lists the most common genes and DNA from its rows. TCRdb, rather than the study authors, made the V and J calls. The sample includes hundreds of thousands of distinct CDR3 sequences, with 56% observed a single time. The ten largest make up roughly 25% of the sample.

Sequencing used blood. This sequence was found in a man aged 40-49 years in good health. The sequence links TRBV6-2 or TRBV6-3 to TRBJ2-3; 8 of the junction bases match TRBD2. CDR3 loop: CASSYSLAGRTDTQYF. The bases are TGTGCCAGCAGTTACTCTCTAGCGGGCCGTACAGATACGCAGTATTTT.